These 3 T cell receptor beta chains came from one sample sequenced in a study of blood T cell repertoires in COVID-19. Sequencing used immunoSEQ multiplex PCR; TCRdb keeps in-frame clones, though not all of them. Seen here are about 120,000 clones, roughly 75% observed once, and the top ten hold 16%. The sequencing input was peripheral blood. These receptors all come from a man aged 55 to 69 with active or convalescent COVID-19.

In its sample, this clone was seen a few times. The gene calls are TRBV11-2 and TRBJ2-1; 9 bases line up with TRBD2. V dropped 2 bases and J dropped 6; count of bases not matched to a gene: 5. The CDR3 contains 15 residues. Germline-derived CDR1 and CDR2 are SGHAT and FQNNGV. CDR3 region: CASSLLAGVGNEQFF. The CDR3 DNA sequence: TGTGCCAGCAGCTTATTAGCGGGAGTAGGCAATGAGCAGTTCTTC.

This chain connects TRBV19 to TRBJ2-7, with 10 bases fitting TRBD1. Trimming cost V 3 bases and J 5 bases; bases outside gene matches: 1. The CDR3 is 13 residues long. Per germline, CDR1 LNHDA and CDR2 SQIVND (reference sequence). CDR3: CASSMTGGDEQYF. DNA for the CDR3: TGTGCCAGTAGTATGACAGGGGGCGACGAGCAGTACTTC.

The chain's CDR3 is CASRPPGRGDSNQPQHF. The CDR3 DNA follows: TGTGCCAGCAGACCACCCGGGAGGGGAGATAGCAATCAGCCCCAGCATTTT. The chain links TRBV28 to TRBJ1-5; tentatively, D is TRBD1 (5 bases). CDR3 size: 17 residues. V was pared by 6 bases and J by 0 bases, with 18 bases between. In germline, CDR1 is MDHEN, CDR2 SYDVKM.